Sequencing of this TCR beta chain was carried out in a study of blood T cell repertoires in COVID-19. Here immunoSEQ multiplex PCR was the method, and the copy in TCRdb shows in-frame clones only, minus some. The sample has over 400,000 clones, roughly nine tenths seen once. The CDR3 length is 13 residues. Germline V gives CDR1 SGHTA, CDR2 FQGNSA. J was trimmed by 5 bases and V by 4 bases; bases with no gene match: 3. The material sequenced was PBMCs or T cells enriched from blood (not recorded which). The rearrangement joins TRBV7-2 to TRBJ2-7; 9 bases agree with TRBD1. The source is a woman in her fifties or sixties who had recovered from COVID-19. The CDR3 region has the DNA TGTGCCAGCAGCTGGAGGACAGGGGACGAGCAGTACGTC. Its translation: CASSWRTGDEQYV.